These T cell receptor beta chains were read from a single sample in a study of blood T cell repertoires in COVID-19. TCRdb keeps only in-frame clones here, not all; method: immunoSEQ multiplex PCR. The data show more than 150,000 clones, 86% seen once. The sequenced sample consisted of peripheral blood. These receptors came from a man younger than 35 with acute or convalescent COVID-19. The CDR3 runs from the conserved cysteine through the conserved F or W. Fields, in order: V gene, clone size, J gene, D gene, CDR3 protein, CDR3 DNA. D genes are given only for firm matches. Some rows have no size entry. The others give once, few or many, or a class for an expanded clone.

TRBV7-7	.	TRBJ2-1	TRBD1	CASSNGQGGVDEQFF	TGTGCCAGCAGCAACGGACAGGGGGGGGTCGATGAGCAGTTCTTC
TRBV6-5	.	TRBJ1-2	.	CASSYTRGNYGYTF	TGTGCCAGCAGTTACACTCGGGGAAACTATGGCTACACCTTC
TRBV2	.	TRBJ2-3	TRBD2	CASSEPRDLAGGTDTQYF	TGTGCCAGCAGTGAACCTCGAGACTTAGCGGGAGGCACAGATACGCAGTATTTT
TRBV4-1	.	TRBJ2-5	TRBD2	CASSQDPSSGGETQYF	TGCGCCAGCAGCCAAGATCCGTCTAGCGGGGGAGAGACCCAGTACTTC
TRBV4-1	.	TRBJ1-2	.	CASSQEWGLRYGYTF	TGCGCCAGCAGCCAAGAGTGGGGGCTTAGGTATGGCTACACCTTC
TRBV5-1	.	TRBJ1-4	.	CASSLNERREKLFF	TGCGCCAGCAGCTTAAACGAGAGGAGAGAAAAACTGTTTTTT
TRBV2	.	TRBJ2-7	.	CASSEDRSSYEQYF	TGTGCCAGCAGTGAAGACCGGAGCTCCTACGAGCAGTACTTC
TRBV14	.	TRBJ2-3	.	CASSEKQPSTDTQYF	TGTGCCAGCAGTGAGAAACAGCCAAGCACAGATACGCAGTATTTT
TRBV28	.	TRBJ1-5	.	CASSSGGGNQPQHF	TGTGCCAGCAGTTCCGGGGGGGGCAATCAGCCCCAGCATTTT
TRBV7-3	.	TRBJ2-3	TRBD1	CASSAGTAGTDTQYF	TGTGCCAGCAGCGCCGGGACAGCTGGCACAGATACGCAGTATTTT
TRBV6-6	few	TRBJ2-5	.	CASNAAGRETQYF	TGTGCCAGCAACGCTGCAGGGAGGGAGACCCAGTACTTC
TRBV11-2	few	TRBJ1-3	TRBD1	CASRSGQAGNTIYF	TGTGCCAGCAGGTCGGGACAGGCTGGAAACACCATATATTTT
TRBV5-1	.	TRBJ2-7	.	CASSLGTHQGEQYF	TGCGCCAGCAGCTTAGGGACACACCAGGGCGAGCAGTACTTC
TRBV4-2	.	TRBJ2-5	TRBD2	CASRTWGGGQETQYF	TGTGCCAGCAGAACGTGGGGGGGAGGCCAAGAGACCCAGTACTTC
TRBV30	.	TRBJ1-4	.	CAWSVLGLGGEKLFF	TGTGCCTGGAGTGTACTGGGTCTGGGAGGTGAAAAACTGTTTTTT
TRBV12-3/TRBV12-4	.	TRBJ1-2	.	CASTRMSGYTF	TGTGCCAGCACTCGAATGAGTGGCTACACCTTC
TRBV6-5	.	TRBJ2-7	TRBD1	CASSSGTGAFGQYF	TGTGCCAGCAGTTCCGGGACAGGGGCCTTCGGGCAGTACTTC
TRBV3-1/TRBV3-2	.	TRBJ2-4	.	CASSQLLQGPTKNIQYF	TGTGCCAGCAGCCAACTACTACAGGGCCCTACCAAAAACATTCAGTACTTC
TRBV10-2	.	TRBJ1-2	TRBD1	CASTQGAQGYTF	TGCGCCAGCACGCAGGGGGCGCAGGGCTACACCTTC
TRBV21-1	.	TRBJ1-1	.	CATKGSWYTEAFF	TGTGCCACCAAGGGGTCCTGGTACACTGAAGCTTTCTTT
TRBV5-5	.	TRBJ2-1	TRBD2	CASSRRGLAGGSSYNEQFF	TGTGCCAGCAGCCGCCGGGGACTAGCGGGGGGCAGCTCCTACAATGAGCAGTTCTTC
TRBV11-2	.	TRBJ1-3	TRBD1	CASSRTLWGQENSGNTIYF	TGTGCCAGCAGCCGGACCCTTTGGGGACAGGAGAACTCTGGAAACACCATATATTTT
TRBV19	.	TRBJ1-5	TRBD1	CASSYGTASNQPQHF	TGTGCCAGTAGCTACGGGACAGCTAGCAATCAGCCCCAGCATTTT
TRBV10-3	.	TRBJ2-1	.	CAISESRLRYSYNEQFF	TGTGCCATCAGTGAGTCAAGACTCCGGTACTCCTACAATGAGCAGTTCTTC
TRBV10-3	.	TRBJ2-5	TRBD2	CAISVRSSGGETQYF	TGTGCCATCAGTGTAAGATCTAGCGGGGGTGAGACCCAGTACTTC
TRBV4-1	.	TRBJ1-1	.	CASSQDITANTEAFF	TGCGCCAGCAGCCAAGATATAACAGCGAACACTGAAGCTTTCTTT
TRBV7-9	.	TRBJ1-3	.	CASSSPGAGARGNTIYF	TGTGCCAGCAGCTCGCCCGGTGCGGGGGCGAGAGGAAACACCATATATTTT
TRBV5-8	.	TRBJ1-2	.	CASSPVLGYTF	TGTGCCAGCAGCCCCGTTCTTGGCTACACCTTC
TRBV12-3/TRBV12-4	.	TRBJ1-2	.	CASSRTGSYGYTF	TGTGCCAGCAGTAGAACAGGATCCTATGGCTACACCTTC
TRBV27	.	TRBJ1-1	.	CASSLWAGSDTEAFF	TGTGCCAGCAGTTTATGGGCAGGATCCGACACTGAAGCTTTCTTT
TRBV4-1	.	TRBJ2-5	.	CASSRWAKETQYF	TGCGCCAGCAGCCGGTGGGCAAAAGAGACCCAGTACTTC
TRBV2	.	TRBJ1-3	.	CASNSGVENTIYF	TGTGCCAGCAATTCCGGGGTGGAAAACACCATATATTTT
TRBV11-2	.	TRBJ2-1	TRBD2	CASSLEKRGFNNEQFF	TGTGCCAGCAGCTTAGAAAAGCGGGGGTTTAACAATGAGCAGTTCTTC